The rows below give T cell receptor beta chains drawn from one sample of a study of shared clonotypes between healthy human individuals. The table came from immunoSEQ multiplex PCR; TCRdb's copy has only in-frame clones and leaves some out. The sample holds around 720,000 clones, 55% to 85% seen once. The specimen sequenced was memory CD4+ T cells sorted from blood. Receptors were obtained from a woman aged 25 to 45 in good health. Each CDR3 is given with its conserved first and last residue. D genes are given only for firm matches. Not all rows give a size; the values are once, few, many and, for expanded clones, a class.

cdr3_nt cdr3_aa d_call j_call clone_size v_call
TGTGCCAGCAGCCCAGGAGGGGTGCCCTACGAGCAGTACTTC CASSPGGVPYEQYF . TRBJ2-7 . TRBV28
TGTGCCACCAGCAGAGATCAAAGGGGATCCTACGAGCAGTACTTC CATSRDQRGSYEQYF . TRBJ2-7 once TRBV15
TGTGCCATCAGTGTTCACCTGGCGGGAGTGGGCACAGATACGCAGTATTTT CAISVHLAGVGTDTQYF TRBD2 TRBJ2-3 . TRBV10-3
TGTGCCAGCAGCTTGAGTGGCTCTGGAAACACCATATATTTT CASSLSGSGNTIYF . TRBJ1-3 . TRBV11-2
TGTGCCAGCAGCTTAGGTCCCGGGACCCTAACTCAAGAGACCCAGTACTTC CASSLGPGTLTQETQYF . TRBJ2-5 . TRBV5-6
TGTGCCAGCAGCGCGCCCGGGACTTATAACTATGGCTACACCTTC CASSAPGTYNYGYTF . TRBJ1-2 . TRBV6-1
TGCGCCAGCAGCTTGGCGGACAGGGATGGTAAAAAACTGTTTTTT CASSLADRDGKKLFF TRBD1 TRBJ1-4 . TRBV5-1
TGTGCCAGCAGGGCGACCGGGACAGTCGGGGCCGGGGAGCTGTTTTTT CASRATGTVGAGELFF TRBD1 TRBJ2-2 . TRBV11-2
TGTGCCACCAGCAGAGCTACTGGGTACCAAGAGACCCAGTACTTC CATSRATGYQETQYF . TRBJ2-5 . TRBV15
TGCGCCAGCAGCTTGGATGGACAGGGCACCTATGGCTACACCTTC CASSLDGQGTYGYTF TRBD1 TRBJ1-2 . TRBV5-1
TGTGCCAGCCTAGGTTACAATGAGCAGTTCTTC CASLGYNEQFF . TRBJ2-1 few TRBV28
TGTGCCAGCAGCTTTATGGGAGGGGTAATGGGAAACACCATATATTTT CASSFMGGVMGNTIYF . TRBJ1-3 many TRBV5-4
TGCGCCAGCAGCTTGCAGGGGGTGACCACCTACGAGCAGTACTTC CASSLQGVTTYEQYF TRBD1 TRBJ2-7 . TRBV5-1
TGTGCCATCAGGGAAGGGACAACAAGCAATCAGCCCCAGCATTTT CAIREGTTSNQPQHF . TRBJ1-5 . TRBV10-3
TGTGCCAGCCATTTTCTAGCGGGAGGTCTTCATGAGCAGTTCTTC CASHFLAGGLHEQFF TRBD2 TRBJ2-1 . TRBV6-1
TGTGCCAGTAGTTTGGCAGGGGGCACTGAAGCTTTCTTT CASSLAGGTEAFF TRBD1 TRBJ1-1 . TRBV19
TGTGCCAGCAGTGGGGGACTAGCGGGATACAATGAGCAGTTCTTC CASSGGLAGYNEQFF TRBD2 TRBJ2-1 . TRBV28
TGTGCCAGCTCACCAAGTTCAGCGCTAGACACCGGGGAGCTGTTTTTT CASSPSSALDTGELFF . TRBJ2-2 few TRBV18
TGTGCCAGCAGTGTCGGCCAGGAATCTAATGAAAAACTGTTTTTT CASSVGQESNEKLFF . TRBJ1-4 . TRBV6-1
TGTGCCAGCAGTTTGACGTCAGGGGTTGAAGCTTTCTTT CASSLTSGVEAFF . TRBJ1-1 many TRBV6-1
TGTGCCAGCAACCCGCCCCCCCGGCAAGGCGGGAGCGGGGGCCCAGATACGCAGTATTTT CASNPPPRQGGSGGPDTQYF . TRBJ2-3 few TRBV21-1
TGTGCCAGCAGTTTACCGGGACAGAAAAATCAGCCCCAGCATTTT CASSLPGQKNQPQHF TRBD1 TRBJ1-5 . TRBV28
TGTGCCAGCAGCGGTAGCGGGAGGGCCCCCTCCTACGAGCAGTACTTC CASSGSGRAPSYEQYF TRBD2 TRBJ2-7 . TRBV28
TGTGCCAGCAGCTTAGGGGACACCAACTATGGCTACACCTTC CASSLGDTNYGYTF . TRBJ1-2 . TRBV11-2
TGTGCCAGCAGTGTAAGGGGAAGTTCTCGGAACGAGCAGTACTTC CASSVRGSSRNEQYF . TRBJ2-7 many TRBV2
TGTGCCAGCAGCTTAGTTGTCAGCTACGAGCAGTACTTC CASSLVVSYEQYF . TRBJ2-7 . TRBV7-8
TGTGCCAGCAGCCGACGAGGAGGGTTGGACACCGGGGAGCTGTTTTTT CASSRRGGLDTGELFF . TRBJ2-2 . TRBV11-2
TGTGCCAGCAGCTTAGCCCCCGGCACAGATACGCAGTATTTT CASSLAPGTDTQYF . TRBJ2-3 . TRBV7-2
TGTGCCAGCGGACCCGGGACTAGCGGGAGACCACAGTTCTTC CASGPGTSGRPQFF TRBD2 TRBJ2-1 . TRBV25-1
TGTGCCAGCAGTGAGCTAGCGGGAGGGGGTGAGCAGTTCTTC CASSELAGGGEQFF TRBD2 TRBJ2-1 . TRBV6-4
TGTGCAGATTCCGCCGGGAACAATCAGCCCCAGCATTTT CADSAGNNQPQHF . TRBJ1-5 few TRBV2
TGTGCCAGTAGGTTACAGGGGGCTGGTTCCTACGAGCAGTACTTC CASRLQGAGSYEQYF TRBD1 TRBJ2-7 . TRBV19
TGTGCCAGCAGCCACGACAGGGAGGAGACCCAGTACTTC CASSHDREETQYF TRBD1 TRBJ2-5 once TRBV2
TGTGCCAGCAGAAATGATGAGATCTATGGCTACACCTTC CASRNDEIYGYTF . TRBJ1-2 . TRBV2
TGTGCCAGTAGTTCGGACAGGCTGGGCACTGAAGCTTTCTTT CASSSDRLGTEAFF TRBD1 TRBJ1-1 . TRBV19
TGTGCCAGCAGCCAATCGACCGAGGCAGGGTCGCAGTATTTT CASSQSTEAGSQYF . TRBJ2-3 once TRBV16
TGTGCCAGCAGTGACTCCGGGACTAGCAGCGTGGAGCAGTACTTC CASSDSGTSSVEQYF TRBD2 TRBJ2-7 . TRBV6-1
TGTGCCATCAGTGATTCGGGGACTAGAGGGGGGTCCTACGAGCAGTACTTC CAISDSGTRGGSYEQYF TRBD2 TRBJ2-7 . TRBV10-3
TGTGCCAGCAGTTCCGGGAGTAACCTTTACAATGAGCAGTTCTTC CASSSGSNLYNEQFF . TRBJ2-1 few TRBV27
TGTGCCAGCAGCTCACCGGGACTGAGCTCCTACGAGCAGTACTTC CASSSPGLSSYEQYF . TRBJ2-7 . TRBV7-2
TGTGCCAGCAGAGTCGGACGCCAGAACACTGAAGCTTTCTTT CASRVGRQNTEAFF . TRBJ1-1 . TRBV11-1
TGTGCCAGTAGTCCAGGGTTGGTGAACACTGAAGCTTTCTTT CASSPGLVNTEAFF . TRBJ1-1 . TRBV19
TGTGCCAGTAGAGAGGGACAGGGTGCAGATACGCAGTATTTT CASREGQGADTQYF TRBD1 TRBJ2-3 . TRBV19
TGTGCCAGCAAGAGGGGAGATGGGGCCAACGTCCTGACTTTC CASKRGDGANVLTF . TRBJ2-6 few TRBV14
TGCGCCAGCAGCAGCGGGACAGAGGCAGAGACCCAGTACTTC CASSSGTEAETQYF . TRBJ2-5 few TRBV5-1
TGTGCCAGTAGTAGCCGGACAGTTCTAAGGAACACTGAAGCTTTCTTT CASSSRTVLRNTEAFF . TRBJ1-1 . TRBV19
TGTGCCAGCAGTTCTGCGGGGTTATACGAGCAGTACTTC CASSSAGLYEQYF . TRBJ2-7 once TRBV28
TGTGCCAGCAGTGAAGCGCTCCGTGGGACTGAAGCTTTCTTT CASSEALRGTEAFF . TRBJ1-1 few TRBV6-1
TGTGCCAGCAGCCTCGGGACAGGGGGCGAGACCCAGTACTTC CASSLGTGGETQYF TRBD1 TRBJ2-5 . TRBV7-3
TGTGCCAGCAGTCGGACCTCCCCCTACAATGAGCAGTTCTTC CASSRTSPYNEQFF . TRBJ2-1 once TRBV27
TGTGCCAGCAGTGCTGGTGACTCTGGGGCCAACGTCCTGACTTTC CASSAGDSGANVLTF . TRBJ2-6 . TRBV2
TGTGCCAGCAGCCAAGCGGTGGGGACAGGGGCCTACAATGAGCAGTTCTTC CASSQAVGTGAYNEQFF TRBD1 TRBJ2-1 few TRBV4-2
TGTGCCAGCAGCCTCGGGACAGGGGGCGATACGCAGTATTTT CASSLGTGGDTQYF TRBD1 TRBJ2-3 . TRBV11-2
TGTGCCAGTAGTATCAGGGCGGGAGGGGGTGAGACCCAGTACTTC CASSIRAGGGETQYF TRBD2 TRBJ2-5 . TRBV19
TGTGCCAGCAGTCCTAGGGCCACGGTTGGATACGGGAACACTGAAGCTTTCTTT CASSPRATVGYGNTEAFF . TRBJ1-1 . TRBV27